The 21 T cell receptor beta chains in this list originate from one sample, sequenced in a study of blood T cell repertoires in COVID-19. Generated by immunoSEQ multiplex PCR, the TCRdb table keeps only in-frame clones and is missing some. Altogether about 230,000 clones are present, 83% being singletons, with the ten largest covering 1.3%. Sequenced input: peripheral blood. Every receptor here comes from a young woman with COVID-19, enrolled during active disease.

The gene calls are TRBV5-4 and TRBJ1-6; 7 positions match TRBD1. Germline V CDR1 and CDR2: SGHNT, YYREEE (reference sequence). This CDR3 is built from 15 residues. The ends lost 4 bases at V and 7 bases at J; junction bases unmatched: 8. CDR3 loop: CASSASRDSNSPLHF. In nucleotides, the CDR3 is TGTGCCAGCAGCGCGAGCCGGGACAGCAATTCACCCCTCCACTTT. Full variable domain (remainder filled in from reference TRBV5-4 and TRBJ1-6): ETGVTQSPTHLIKTRGQQVTLRCSSQSGHNTVSWYQQALGQGPQFIFQYYREEENGRGNFPPRFSGLQFPNYSSELNVNALELDDSALYLCASSASRDSNSPLHFGNGTRLTVT.

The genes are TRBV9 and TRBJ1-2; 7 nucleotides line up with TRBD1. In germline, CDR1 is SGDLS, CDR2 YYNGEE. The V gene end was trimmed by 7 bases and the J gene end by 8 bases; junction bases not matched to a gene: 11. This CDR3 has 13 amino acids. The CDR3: CASQRQGLGGYTF. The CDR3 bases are TGTGCCAGCCAAAGACAGGGACTAGGAGGCTACACCTTC. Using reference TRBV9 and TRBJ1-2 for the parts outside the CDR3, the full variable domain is DSGVTQTPKHLITATGQRVTLRCSPRSGDLSVYWYQQSLDQGLQFLIQYYNGEERAKGNILERFSAQQFPDLHSELNLSSLELGDSALYFCASQRQGLGGYTFGSGTRLTVV.

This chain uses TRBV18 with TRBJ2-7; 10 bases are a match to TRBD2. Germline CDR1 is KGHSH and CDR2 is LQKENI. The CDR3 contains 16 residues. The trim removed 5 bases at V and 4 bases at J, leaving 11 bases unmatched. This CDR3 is CASSSRLAGVRYEQYF. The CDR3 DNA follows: TGTGCCAGCTCATCAAGACTAGCGGGTGTACGTTACGAGCAGTACTTC. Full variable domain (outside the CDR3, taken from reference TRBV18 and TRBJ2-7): NAGVMQNPRHLVRRRGQEARLRCSPMKGHSHVYWYRQLPEEGLKFMVYLQKENIIDESGMPKERFSAEFPKEGPSILRIQQVVRGDSAAYFCASSSRLAGVRYEQYFGPGTRLTVT.

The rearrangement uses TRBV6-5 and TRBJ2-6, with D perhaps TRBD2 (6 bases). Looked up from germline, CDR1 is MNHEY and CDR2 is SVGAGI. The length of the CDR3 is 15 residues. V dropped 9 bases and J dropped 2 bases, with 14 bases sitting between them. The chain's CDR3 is CASSSGAAGANVLTF. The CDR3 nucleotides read TGTGCCAGTAGTAGCGGTGCCGCTGGGGCCAACGTCCTGACTTTC.

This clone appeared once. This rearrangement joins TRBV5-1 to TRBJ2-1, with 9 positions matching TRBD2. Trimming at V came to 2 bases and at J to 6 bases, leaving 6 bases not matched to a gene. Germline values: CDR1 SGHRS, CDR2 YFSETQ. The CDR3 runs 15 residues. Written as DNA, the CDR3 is TGCGCCAGCAGCTTAGGACTAGCGCCTTTCAATGAGCAGTTCTTC. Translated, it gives CASSLGLAPFNEQFF. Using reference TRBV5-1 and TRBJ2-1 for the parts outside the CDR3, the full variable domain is KAGVTQTPRYLIKTRGQQVTLSCSPISGHRSVSWYQQTPGQGLQFLFEYFSETQRNKGNFPGRFSGRQFSNSRSEMNVSTLELGDSALYLCASSLGLAPFNEQFFGPGTRLTVL.

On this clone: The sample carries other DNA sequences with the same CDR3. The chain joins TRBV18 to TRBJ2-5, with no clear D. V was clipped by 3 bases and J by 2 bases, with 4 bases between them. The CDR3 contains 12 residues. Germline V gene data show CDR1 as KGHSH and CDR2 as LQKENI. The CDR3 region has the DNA TGTGCCAGCTCACCCCCGCAAGAGACCCAGTACTTC. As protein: CASSPPQETQYF.

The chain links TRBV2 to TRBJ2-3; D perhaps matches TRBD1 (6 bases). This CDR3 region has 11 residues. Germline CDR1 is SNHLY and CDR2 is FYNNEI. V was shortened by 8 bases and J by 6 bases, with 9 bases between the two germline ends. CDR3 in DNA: TGTGCCAGCCACAGGGAGGATACGCAGTATTTT. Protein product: CASHREDTQYF.

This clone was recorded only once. The CDR3 spells CASSLTGDEQYF. The CDR3 DNA reads TGTGCCAGCAGTCTCACAGGGGACGAGCAGTACTTC. The V and J genes are TRBV6-5 and TRBJ2-7; 7 bases map to TRBD1. V dropped 5 bases and J dropped 5; count of bases not matched to a gene: 3. CDR3 length: 12 residues. Germline V gene lookup returns CDR1 MNHEY and CDR2 SVGAGI.

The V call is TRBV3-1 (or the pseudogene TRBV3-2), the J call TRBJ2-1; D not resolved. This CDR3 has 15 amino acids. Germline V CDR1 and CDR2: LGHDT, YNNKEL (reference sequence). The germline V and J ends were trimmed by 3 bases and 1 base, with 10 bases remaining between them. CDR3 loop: CASSQGPQSYNEQFF. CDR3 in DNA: TGTGCCAGCAGCCAGGGCCCCCAATCCTACAATGAGCAGTTCTTC.

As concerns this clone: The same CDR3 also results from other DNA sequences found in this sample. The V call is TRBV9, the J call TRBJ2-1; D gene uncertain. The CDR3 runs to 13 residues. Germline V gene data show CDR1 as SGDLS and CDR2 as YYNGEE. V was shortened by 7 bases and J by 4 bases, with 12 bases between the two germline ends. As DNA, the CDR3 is TGTGCCAGCTCGCCAGGTTCTTACAATGAGCAGTTCTTC. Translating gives CASSPGSYNEQFF.

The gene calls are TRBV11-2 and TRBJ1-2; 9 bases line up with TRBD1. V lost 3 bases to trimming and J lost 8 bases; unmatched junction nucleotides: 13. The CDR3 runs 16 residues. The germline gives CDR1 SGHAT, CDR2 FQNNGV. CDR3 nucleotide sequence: TGTGCCAGCAGCTTTTCCGGGACAGGGATTGGTACCGGCTACACCTTC. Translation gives CASSFSGTGIGTGYTF.

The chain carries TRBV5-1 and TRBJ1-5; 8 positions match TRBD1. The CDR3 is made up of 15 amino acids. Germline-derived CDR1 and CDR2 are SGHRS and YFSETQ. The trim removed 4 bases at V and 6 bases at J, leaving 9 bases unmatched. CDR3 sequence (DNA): TGCGCCAGCAGCCCCTCAGGGGGCGAAATTCAGCCCCAGCATTTT. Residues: CASSPSGGEIQPQHF.

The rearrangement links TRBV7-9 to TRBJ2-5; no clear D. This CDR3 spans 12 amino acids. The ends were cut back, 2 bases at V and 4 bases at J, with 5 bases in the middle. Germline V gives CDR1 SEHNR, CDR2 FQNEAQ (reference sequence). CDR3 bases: TGTGCCAGCAGCTTACAGATAGAGACCCAGTACTTC. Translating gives CASSLQIETQYF.

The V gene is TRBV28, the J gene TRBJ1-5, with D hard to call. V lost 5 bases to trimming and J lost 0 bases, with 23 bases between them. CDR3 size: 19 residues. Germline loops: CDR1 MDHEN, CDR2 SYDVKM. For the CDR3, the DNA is TGTGCCAGCAGTCCGTCCCATACCCCGACGGGTTATAGCAATCAGCCCCAGCATTTT. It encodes CASSPSHTPTGYSNQPQHF. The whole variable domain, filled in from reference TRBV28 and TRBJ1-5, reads DVKVTQSSRYLVKRTGEKVFLECVQDMDHENMFWYRQDPGLGLRLIYFSYDVKMKEKGDIPEGYSVSREKKERFSLILESASTNQTSMYLCASSPSHTPTGYSNQPQHFGDGTRLSIL.

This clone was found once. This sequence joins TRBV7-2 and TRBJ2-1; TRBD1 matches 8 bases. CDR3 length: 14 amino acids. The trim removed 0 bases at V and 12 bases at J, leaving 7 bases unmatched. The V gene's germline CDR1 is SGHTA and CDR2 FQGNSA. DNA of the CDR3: TGTGCCAGCAGCTTAGCTCTCCCCGGGACAGGGCAGTTCTTC. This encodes CASSLALPGTGQFF. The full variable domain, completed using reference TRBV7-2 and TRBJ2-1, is GAGVSQSPSNKVTEKGKDVELRCDPISGHTALYWYRQSLGQGLEFLIYFQGNSAPDKSGLPSDRFSAERTGGSVSTLTIQRTQQEDSAVYLCASSLALPGTGQFFGPGTRLTVL.

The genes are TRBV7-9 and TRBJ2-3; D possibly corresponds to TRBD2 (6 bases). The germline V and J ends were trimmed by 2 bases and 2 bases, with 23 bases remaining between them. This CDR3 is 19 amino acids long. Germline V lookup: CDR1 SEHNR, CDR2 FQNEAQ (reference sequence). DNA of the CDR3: TGTGCCAGCAGCTTAAAAGGCTCGGCGGGGCGTGAACACACAGATACGCAGTATTTT. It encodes CASSLKGSAGREHTDTQYF.

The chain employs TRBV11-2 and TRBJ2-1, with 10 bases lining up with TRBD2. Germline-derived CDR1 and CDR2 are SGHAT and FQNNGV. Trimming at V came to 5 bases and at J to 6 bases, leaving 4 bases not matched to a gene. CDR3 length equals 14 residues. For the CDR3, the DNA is TGTGCCAGCAGCCCAAGCGGGAGGGCCAATGAGCAGTTCTTC. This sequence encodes CASSPSGRANEQFF.

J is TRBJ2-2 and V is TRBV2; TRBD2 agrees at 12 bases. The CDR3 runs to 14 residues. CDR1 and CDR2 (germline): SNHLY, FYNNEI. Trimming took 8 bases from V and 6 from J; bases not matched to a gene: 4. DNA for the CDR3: TGTGCCAGCGGACTAGCGGGATCCGCCGGGGAGCTGTTTTTT. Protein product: CASGLAGSAGELFF.

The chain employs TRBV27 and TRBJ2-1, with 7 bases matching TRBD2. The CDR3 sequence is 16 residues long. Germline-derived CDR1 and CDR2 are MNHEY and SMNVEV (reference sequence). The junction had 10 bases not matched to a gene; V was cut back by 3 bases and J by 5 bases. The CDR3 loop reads CASSFWGGSSHNEQFF. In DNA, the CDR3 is TGTGCCAGCAGTTTCTGGGGCGGGAGTTCCCACAATGAGCAGTTCTTC.

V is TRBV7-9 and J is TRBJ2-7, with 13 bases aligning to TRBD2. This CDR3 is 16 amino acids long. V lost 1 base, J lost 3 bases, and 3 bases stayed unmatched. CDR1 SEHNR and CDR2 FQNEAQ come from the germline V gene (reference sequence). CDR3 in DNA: TGTGCCAGCAGCTTAGGGACTAGCGGGAGCCACTACGAGCAGTACTTC. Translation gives CASSLGTSGSHYEQYF.

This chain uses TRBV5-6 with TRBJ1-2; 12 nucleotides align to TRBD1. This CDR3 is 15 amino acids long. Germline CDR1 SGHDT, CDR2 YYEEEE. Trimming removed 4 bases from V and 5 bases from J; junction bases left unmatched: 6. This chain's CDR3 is CASSTGTGGGYGYTF. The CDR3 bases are TGTGCCAGCAGCACGGGGACAGGGGGCGGTTATGGCTACACCTTC.